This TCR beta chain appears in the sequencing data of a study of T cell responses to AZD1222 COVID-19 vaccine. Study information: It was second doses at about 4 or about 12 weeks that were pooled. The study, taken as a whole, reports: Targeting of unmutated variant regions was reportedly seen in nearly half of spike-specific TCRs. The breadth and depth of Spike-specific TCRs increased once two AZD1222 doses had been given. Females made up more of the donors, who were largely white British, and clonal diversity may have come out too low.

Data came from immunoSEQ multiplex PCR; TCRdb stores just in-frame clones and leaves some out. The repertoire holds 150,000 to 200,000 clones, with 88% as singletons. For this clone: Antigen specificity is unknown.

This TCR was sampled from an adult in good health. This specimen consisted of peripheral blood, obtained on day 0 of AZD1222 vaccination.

CDR3 in amino acids: CASSFSPEGHTEAFF. The DNA of the CDR3 is TGTGCCAGCAGTTTCTCCCCAGAGGGGCACACTGAAGCTTTCTTT. The chain has TRBV6-5 and TRBJ1-1; the D gene is possibly TRBD1 (5 bases). The length of the CDR3 is 15 residues. V shed 4 bases and J shed 3 bases, with 15 bases lying between them. Per germline, CDR1 MNHEY and CDR2 SVGAGI.